Only one count was recorded for the clone carrying this T cell receptor (beta chain). With 0 bases clipped from V and 12 bases from J, the junction kept 1 base outside the gene matches. CDR3 length: 12 amino acids. This record belongs to a study of blood T cell repertoires in COVID-19. Overall study: Sites across the United States, Italy and Spain contributed samples from acute and convalescent COVID-19.

Recruits, aged roughly 18 to 95 years, lived in around 24 US areas. The repertoire was sequenced with immunoSEQ multiplex PCR; TCRdb's copy has only in-frame clones and lacks some. The sample lists 80,000 to 130,000 clones; around 86% were seen once. This sequence was found in a woman in her fifties or sixties who had recovered from COVID-19. The chain employs TRBV12-3 or TRBV12-4 and TRBJ2-1, with 8 nucleotides matching TRBD2. Material: PBMCs or T cells enriched from blood (not recorded which). CDR3 loop: CASSLALAGQFF. In DNA form, the CDR3 reads TGTGCCAGCAGTTTAGCGCTAGCGGGGCAGTTCTTC.